A single sample gave rise to the 13 T cell receptor beta chains below, sequenced in a study of blood T cell repertoires in COVID-19. Sequenced by immunoSEQ multiplex PCR; TCRdb stores in-frame clones only, minus some. The table lists 250,000 to 300,000 clones, 83% of them singletons. The specimen sequenced was peripheral blood. Every receptor here comes from a man aged 60 to 69 who had recovered from COVID-19.

This clone has only one observation. This sequence joins TRBV7-9 and TRBJ2-7; the D gene is possibly TRBD2 (6 bases). Trimming pared 1 base from V and 0 bases from J, leaving 10 bases between. The CDR3 is 15 residues long. Germline CDR1 reads SEHNR; CDR2 reads FQNEAQ (reference sequence). The CDR3 coding sequence is TGTGCCAGCAGCTTAGGTGCCGGGAGCTCCTACGAGCAGTACTTC. Amino acid sequence: CASSLGAGSSYEQYF.

This clone was counted once. The chain links TRBV28 to TRBJ1-1; D perhaps matches TRBD1 (5 bases). This CDR3 has 14 residues. V was clipped by 11 bases and J by 0 bases, with 16 bases between them. CDR1 is MDHEN and CDR2 is SYDVKM in the germline V gene. This CDR3 reads CASIDSLVNTEAFF. In DNA, the CDR3 is TGTGCCTCAATCGACAGCCTAGTGAACACTGAAGCTTTCTTT.

The chain couples TRBV28 to TRBJ2-7, with 7 positions matching TRBD1. The germline V gene has CDR1 MDHEN and CDR2 SYDVKM. V lost 5 bases and J lost 1; bases outside the gene matches: 5. CDR3 length equals 14 residues. The CDR3 bases are TGTGCCAGCAGTACCGGGACAGAGTCCTACGAGCAGTACTTC. Translating gives CASSTGTESYEQYF.

This sequence joins TRBV30 and TRBJ1-3; D is unclear. The germline V gene has CDR1 GTSNPN and CDR2 SVGIG (reference sequence). The CDR3 has 10 amino acids. Trimming left V 5 bases short and J 8 bases short, with 7 bases between. The CDR3 region is CAWARDTIYF. CDR3 nucleotide sequence: TGTGCCTGGGCCCGGGACACCATATATTTT.

The chain combines TRBV25-1 with TRBJ2-3, with TRBD2 identical over 8 bases. Germline V lookup: CDR1 MGHDK, CDR2 SYGVNS. V lost 4 bases and J lost 6; bases outside the gene matches: 6. The CDR3 totals 14 residues. The CDR3 spells CASSVAGSGDTQYF. The CDR3 coding sequence is TGTGCCAGCAGTGTAGCGGGATCGGGGGATACGCAGTATTTT.

The J gene is TRBJ2-7, the V gene TRBV12-3 or TRBV12-4; D gene ambiguous. There are 12 residues in the CDR3. Trimming stripped 6 bases from V and 3 bases from J, with 9 bases between. The CDR3 DNA follows: TGTGCCAGCAGCGTAGCCCGCTACGAGCAGTACTTC. This codes for CASSVARYEQYF.

Many counts were recorded for this clone. The sample contains more than one DNA sequence encoding this CDR3. The rearrangement uses TRBV7-9 and TRBJ2-7, with no clear D. Germline V gives CDR1 SEHNR, CDR2 FQNEAQ (reference sequence). CDR3 length: 11 amino acids. Trimming stripped 5 bases from V and 3 bases from J, with 5 bases between. The CDR3 coding sequence is TGTGCCAGCAGCCTAAACTACGAGCAGTACTTC. Its protein is CASSLNYEQYF.

J is TRBJ2-1 and V is TRBV5-1; TRBD2 matches at 11 bases. The CDR3 totals 17 residues. Per germline, CDR1 SGHRS and CDR2 YFSETQ. The V segment lost 1 base and the J segment 4 bases; nucleotides outside the gene matches: 7. In DNA, the CDR3 is TGCGCCAGCAGCTTGCTCTCCGGGACTAGCGGTTACAATGAGCAGTTCTTC. The encoded protein is CASSLLSGTSGYNEQFF.

This rearrangement joins TRBV5-1 to TRBJ2-5; TRBD2 matches at 9 bases. Trimming took 7 bases from V and 4 from J; bases not matched to a gene: 8. CDR1 and CDR2 from the germline V gene are SGHRS and YFSETQ. The CDR3 covers 14 residues. The CDR3 here is CASAQAAGGETQYF. CDR3 DNA sequence: TGCGCCAGCGCCCAAGCAGCGGGAGGAGAGACCCAGTACTTC. The entire variable domain, with the rest obtained from reference TRBV5-1 and TRBJ2-5, is as follows: KAGVTQTPRYLIKTRGQQVTLSCSPISGHRSVSWYQQTPGQGLQFLFEYFSETQRNKGNFPGRFSGRQFSNSRSEMNVSTLELGDSALYLCASAQAAGGETQYFGPGTRLLVL.

The chain couples TRBV29-1 to TRBJ1-1, with unresolved D. Trimming removed 6 bases at V and 0 bases at J, with 11 bases between. Germline V lookup: CDR1 SQVTM, CDR2 ANQGSEA. The CDR3 has 13 residues. CDR3 region: CSVGVFMNTEAFF. DNA of the CDR3: TGCAGCGTGGGAGTATTTATGAACACTGAAGCTTTCTTT.

The chain carries TRBV29-1 and TRBJ1-1, with D possibly being TRBD1 (5 bases). Looked up from germline, CDR1 is SQVTM and CDR2 is ANQGSEA. The CDR3 has 12 amino acids. The germline V and J ends were trimmed by 4 bases and 5 bases, with 11 bases remaining between them. The CDR3, as DNA: TGCAGCGTTGGGACCGGGGGGACTGAAGCTTTCTTT. Translation: CSVGTGGTEAFF. Full variable domain (outside the CDR3, taken from reference TRBV29-1 and TRBJ1-1): SAVISQKPSRDICQRGTSLTIQCQVDSQVTMMFWYRQQPGQSLTLIATANQGSEATYESGFVIDKFPISRPNLTFSTLTVSNMSPEDSSIYLCSVGTGGTEAFFGQGTRLTVV.

Only one count was recorded for this clone. Germline and junction disagree at one end, which may indicate a read error. The chain carries TRBV27 and TRBJ2-7; TRBD1 is a possible D gene (5 bases). The CDR3 is 13 residues long. Germline CDR1 reads MNHEY; CDR2 reads SMNVEV (reference sequence). The CDR3 DNA reads as TGTGCCAGCAGTCCCCTTGGGGCCTACCAGCAGTACTTC. Its translation: CASSPLGAYQQYF.

The chain is built from TRBV2 and TRBJ1-5; D is possibly TRBD1 (5 bases). CDR1 and CDR2 (germline): SNHLY, FYNNEI. V was cut by 3 bases and J by 3 bases, with 9 bases left in between. CDR3 length equals 14 residues. The CDR3 coding sequence is TGTGCCAGCAGTGACGGAGGGGTCAATCAGCCCCAGCATTTT. Encoded protein: CASSDGGVNQPQHF.